These 31 T cell receptor beta chains share one sample of origin, sequenced in a study of beta chain features in type 1 diabetes. Study-level findings and limits: For Type 1 diabetes patients, all four CD4+ subsets carried TCRB CDR3s that were moderately but significantly shorter.

No antigen has been identified for these receptors. Reverse transcribing all isolated RNA meant expressed TCRB transcripts were sequenced. Using immunoSEQ multiplex PCR, the repertoire was profiled, and TCRdb retains in-frame clones only, with some absent. The sample contains some 640,000 clones, around an eighth of which appear only once. The specimen sequenced was naive CD4+ T cells from blood. The source is a young man with type 1 diabetes.

This clone was observed a handful of times. The V and J genes are TRBV5-4 and TRBJ1-2, with D uncertain. This CDR3 has 13 amino acids. Between the trimmed V and J ends, which lost 4 bases and 4 bases, there was a span of 11 bases. The germline V gene has CDR1 SGHNT and CDR2 YYREEE (reference sequence). CDR3 residues: CASSKISTYGYTF. In DNA, the CDR3 is TGTGCCAGCAGCAAAATAAGCACCTATGGCTACACCTTC.

This clone was counted between two and nine times. The chain is built from TRBV14 and TRBJ2-7; D is unclear. V was trimmed by 4 bases and J by 12 bases, leaving 16 bases between them. Germline V gene sequence: CDR1 SGHDN, CDR2 FVKESK. This CDR3 comprises 12 residues. CDR3 residues: CASSPSKANRYF. For the CDR3, the DNA is TGTGCCAGCAGCCCTTCCAAAGCCAATCGGTACTTC.

The chain carries TRBV30 and TRBJ1-2; D possibly corresponds to TRBD1 (6 bases). V was cut by 0 bases and J by 7 bases, with 15 bases left in between. This CDR3 spans 14 amino acids. In germline, CDR1 is GTSNPN, CDR2 SVGIG (reference sequence). CDR3 DNA sequence: TGTGCCTGGAGTGTGGGGCCCGGCAGGGGTGGCTACACCTTC. It yields the protein CAWSVGPGRGGYTF.

The V gene is TRBV27, the J gene TRBJ2-3; D gene ambiguous. The CDR3 spans 16 residues. Germline V gives CDR1 MNHEY, CDR2 SMNVEV (reference sequence). The V gene lost 0 bases and the J gene lost 3 bases, with 13 bases spanning the gap. The CDR3 reads CASSLSWQSRTDTQYF. The DNA for the CDR3 is TGTGCCAGCAGTTTATCTTGGCAGTCAAGGACAGATACGCAGTATTTT.

The rearrangement joins TRBV6-5 to TRBJ2-3; D is unclear. The V and J ends lost 0 bases and 2 bases respectively, with 6 bases between them. Germline V gene sequence: CDR1 MNHEY, CDR2 SVGAGI. This CDR3 is built from 14 residues. The CDR3 bases are TGTGCCAGCAGTTACTCCTACGCCACAGATACGCAGTATTTT. This codes for CASSYSYATDTQYF.

Only a few counts were recorded for this clone. The DNA for the CDR3 is TGTGCCAGCAGCCCCGGACAGGGGAAGGAGACCCAGTACTTC. This gives the protein CASSPGQGKETQYF. The chain couples TRBV7-9 to TRBJ2-5; TRBD1 matches at 9 bases. From germline, CDR1 is SEHNR and CDR2 FQNEAQ (reference sequence). Unmatched junction bases numbered 6, after V lost 5 bases and J lost 5 bases. The CDR3 has 14 residues.

The genes are TRBV27 and TRBJ2-6; D possibly matches TRBD1 or TRBD2 (5 bases each). V shed 2 bases and J shed 4 bases, with 15 bases lying between them. The CDR3 totals 17 residues. CDR1 is MNHEY, CDR2 SMNVEV, per germline (reference sequence). DNA for the CDR3: TGTGCCAGCAGTTTAGAAATGGGGGTAAGCGGGGCCAACGTCCTGACTTTC. Amino acids: CASSLEMGVSGANVLTF.

This clone was seen a few times. DNA of the CDR3: TGTGCCAGCAGCACCGACAGAAACTATGGCTACACCTTC. Its translation is CASSTDRNYGYTF. The chain employs TRBV7-2 and TRBJ1-2; a weak D match, TRBD1 (5 bases). The CDR3 consists of 13 residues. From germline, CDR1 is SGHTA and CDR2 FQGNSA. V lost 5 bases, J lost 2 bases, and 9 bases lay in between. Based on the CDR3 plus reference TRBV7-2 and TRBJ1-2, the full variable domain is GAGVSQSPSNKVTEKGKDVELRCDPISGHTALYWYRQSLGQGLEFLIYFQGNSAPDKSGLPSDRFSAERTGGSVSTLTIQRTQQEDSAVYLCASSTDRNYGYTFGSGTRLTVV.

This clone has a handful of counts. The chain combines TRBV11-2 with TRBJ2-7; possible D gene TRBD2, 5 bases. Per the germline V gene, CDR1 is SGHAT and CDR2 is FQNNGV. Between the trimmed V and J ends, which lost 0 bases and 3 bases, there was a span of 6 bases. The CDR3 is 13 residues long. CDR3 nucleotide sequence: TGTGCCAGCAGCTTAGAGGGAGTCTACGAGCAGTACTTC. This gives the protein CASSLEGVYEQYF.

The chain links TRBV11-2 to TRBJ1-1; D possibly corresponds to TRBD1 (5 bases). Trimming removed 4 bases at V and 3 bases at J, with 15 bases between. The CDR3 has 15 amino acids. Germline assignment: CDR1 SGHAT and CDR2 FQNNGV. The CDR3 sequence is CASSSQAGQDTEAFF. The CDR3 bases are TGTGCCAGCAGCTCCCAGGCGGGGCAGGACACTGAAGCTTTCTTT.

The chain links TRBV2 to TRBJ2-2; 9 bases line up with TRBD2. The CDR3 is made up of 16 amino acids. CDR1 is SNHLY and CDR2 is FYNNEI in the germline V gene. Germline trimming cut 6 bases from V and 4 bases from J; bases unmatched to any gene: 9. The CDR3 loop is CASRPTSGSPTGELFF. The CDR3 coding sequence is TGTGCCAGCAGACCCACTAGCGGGTCTCCCACCGGGGAGCTGTTTTTT. Drawing the rest from reference TRBV2 and TRBJ2-2, the complete variable domain is EPEVTQTPSHQVTQMGQEVILRCVPISNHLYFYWYRQILGQKVEFLVSFYNNEISEKSEIFDDQFSVERPDGSNFTLKIRSTKLEDSAMYFCASRPTSGSPTGELFFGEGSRLTVL.

The chain employs TRBV5-1 and TRBJ2-3, with D tentatively TRBD1 (5 bases). Germline assignment: CDR1 SGHRS and CDR2 YFSETQ. CDR3 length: 16 residues. Trimming stripped 0 bases from V and 6 bases from J, with 17 bases between. CDR3 coding DNA: TGCGCCAGCAGCTTGGCCGACAGTCTAGATATGGATACGCAGTATTTT. Amino acids: CASSLADSLDMDTQYF. The variable domain in full, with the rest retrieved from reference TRBV5-1 and TRBJ2-3, is KAGVTQTPRYLIKTRGQQVTLSCSPISGHRSVSWYQQTPGQGLQFLFEYFSETQRNKGNFPGRFSGRQFSNSRSEMNVSTLELGDSALYLCASSLADSLDMDTQYFGPGTRLTVL.

This clone was counted between two and nine times. The chain couples TRBV5-1 to TRBJ2-6, with D perhaps matching TRBD1 or TRBD2 (5 bases each). Trimming took 0 bases from V and 4 from J, leaving 11 bases between them. This CDR3 comprises 16 residues. The germline CDR1 and CDR2 sequences are SGHRS and YFSETQ. In DNA, the CDR3 is TGCGCCAGCAGCTTGGTAAGAGGGGTCGGGGCCAACGTCCTGACTTTC. Translating gives CASSLVRGVGANVLTF.

This clone was observed a few times. This chain connects TRBV6-6 to TRBJ2-7; the match to TRBD2 covers 7 bases. Germline values: CDR1 MNHNY, CDR2 SVGAGI (reference sequence). The CDR3 totals 14 residues. The CDR3 loop is CGRGGSYALYEQYF. CDR3 DNA: TGTGGCCGCGGCGGGAGCTACGCCCTCTACGAGCAGTACTTC.

The chain carries TRBV5-4 and TRBJ2-1; a possible D gene is TRBD2 (6 bases). V was trimmed by 3 bases and J by 7 bases, leaving 17 bases between them. From germline, CDR1 is SGHNT and CDR2 YYREEE (reference sequence). The CDR3 totals 15 residues. Here the CDR3 reads CASSSGSTRGNEQFF. The CDR3 DNA reads TGTGCCAGCAGCTCGGGCAGTACGCGGGGAAATGAGCAGTTCTTC.

This clone was detected a few times. This chain uses TRBV6-6 with TRBJ1-1; TRBD1 matches at 9 bases. In germline, CDR1 is MNHNY, CDR2 SVGAGI (reference sequence). Trimming cost V 5 bases and J 1 base; bases outside gene matches: 2. The CDR3 consists of 14 residues. The CDR3 DNA reads as TGTGCCAGCAGTCCGGACAGGGGGAACACTGAAGCTTTCTTT. Protein sequence: CASSPDRGNTEAFF.

The rearrangement uses TRBV29-1 and TRBJ2-4, with 8 bases fitting TRBD1. This CDR3 spans 16 amino acids. Germline loops: CDR1 SQVTM, CDR2 ANQGSEA. Germline trimming cut 6 bases from V and 3 bases from J; bases unmatched to any gene: 13. CDR3 in amino acids: CSVTRGTGFGKNIQYF. The CDR3 DNA sequence: TGCAGCGTCACTAGGGGGACAGGATTTGGCAAAAACATTCAGTACTTC.

This clone has just a few counts. The V call is TRBV18, the J call TRBJ1-1, with D uncertain. Trimming took off 6 bases at V and 5 bases at J, with 10 bases between the two ends. The length of the CDR3 is 12 residues. In germline, CDR1 is KGHSH, CDR2 LQKENI. This CDR3 reads CASSHFRTEAFF. CDR3 nucleotide sequence: TGTGCCAGCTCTCATTTCAGAACTGAAGCTTTCTTT.

The CDR3 here is CASSYFGQSNEKLFF. The CDR3 bases are TGTGCCAGCAGTTACTTCGGACAGAGTAATGAAAAACTGTTTTTT. The V call is TRBV6-5, the J call TRBJ1-4; D is perhaps TRBD1 (6 bases). Germline CDR1 and CDR2: MNHEY and SVGAGI. This CDR3 is built from 15 residues. Trimming stripped 1 base from V and 4 bases from J, with 10 bases between.

The rearrangement links TRBV10-3 to TRBJ2-7; 11 bases agree with TRBD1. The germline V gene encodes CDR1 ENHRY and CDR2 SYGVKD. After removal of 6 bases from V and 1 base from J, the junction contained 5 bases not matched to a gene. The CDR3 is 15 amino acids. The CDR3 here is CAISEGQGVSYEQYF. CDR3 DNA: TGTGCCATCAGCGAGGGACAGGGGGTTTCCTACGAGCAGTACTTC.

The genes are TRBV30 and TRBJ2-3; no firm D call. The germline V gene encodes CDR1 GTSNPN and CDR2 SVGIG (reference sequence). V gave up 4 bases and J gave up 4 bases, with 9 bases separating them. CDR3 length: 12 residues. CDR3 residues: CAWTVRADTQYF. DNA of the CDR3: TGTGCCTGGACCGTTAGAGCAGATACGCAGTATTTT.

This chain links TRBV30 with TRBJ2-7; TRBD1 agrees at 10 bases. This CDR3 spans 15 amino acids. The J segment lost 1 base and the V segment lost 6 bases, leaving 9 bases of the junction unmatched. Germline V gene lookup returns CDR1 GTSNPN and CDR2 SVGIG (reference sequence). The CDR3 reads CACYFRDRGSYEQYF. In DNA form, the CDR3 reads TGTGCCTGTTATTTCCGGGACAGGGGATCCTACGAGCAGTACTTC.

Regarding this clone: This sample also contains other DNA sequences that code for the same CDR3. The chain employs TRBV13 and TRBJ2-5; D may match TRBD1 or TRBD2 (6 bases each). Germline V CDR1 and CDR2: PRHDT, FYEKMQ (reference sequence). Trimming removed 4 bases at V and 4 bases at J, with 13 bases between. The length of the CDR3 is 14 residues. CDR3 amino acids: CASSSGAGGETQYF. In nucleotides, the CDR3 is TGTGCCAGCAGCTCGGGGGCAGGTGGAGAGACCCAGTACTTC.

The rearrangement uses TRBV25-1 and TRBJ1-1, with a tentative D call TRBD1 (6 bases). Germline V lookup: CDR1 MGHDK, CDR2 SYGVNS. V was trimmed by 7 bases and J by 10 bases, leaving 13 bases between them. This CDR3 region has 11 residues. In DNA, the CDR3 is TGTGCCAGCACCTTAGGACAGCGAGCTTTCTTT. This gives the protein CASTLGQRAFF.

This clone was seen just once. The chain employs TRBV15 and TRBJ2-7; D call uncertain. Germline values: CDR1 LNHNV, CDR2 YYDKDF (reference sequence). The V gene lost 5 bases and the J gene lost 0 bases, with 17 bases spanning the gap. The length of the CDR3 is 16 residues. CDR3 loop: CATSATLQANSYEQYF. CDR3 DNA sequence: TGTGCCACCAGCGCCACCCTACAAGCAAACTCCTACGAGCAGTACTTC.

This clone was observed a handful of times. The V and J genes are TRBV4-1 and TRBJ2-2, with D possibly TRBD2 on 5 matching bases. Germline V CDR1 and CDR2: MGHRA, YSYEKL. Trimming cost V 1 base and J 1 base, with 19 bases left between them. The CDR3 length is 19 residues. CDR3 sequence reads: CASSQVGSLTRVNTGELFF. CDR3 sequence (DNA): TGCGCCAGCAGCCAAGTAGGTAGTCTAACTAGGGTGAACACCGGGGAGCTGTTTTTT.

This clone has more than one count but fewer than ten. The chain combines TRBV5-6 with TRBJ2-1; D unclear. V was clipped by 3 bases and J by 3 bases, with 19 bases between them. The CDR3 runs to 17 residues. Germline V lookup: CDR1 SGHDT, CDR2 YYEEEE. The CDR3 here is CASSSAGVPKNYNEQFF. CDR3 nucleotides: TGTGCCAGCAGCTCCGCAGGAGTCCCTAAGAACTACAATGAGCAGTTCTTC.

This clone showed up just a few times. The V and J genes are TRBV7-2 and TRBJ1-4; D gene unclear. V was cut by 5 bases and J by 8 bases, with 15 bases left in between. The germline V gene has CDR1 SGHTA and CDR2 FQGNSA. The CDR3 runs to 14 residues. As DNA, the CDR3 is TGTGCCAGCAGCCTCTTCTCTCGAAGCGAAAAACTGTTTTTT. The encoded protein is CASSLFSRSEKLFF.

The chain couples TRBV5-1 to TRBJ1-2; D uncertain. The germline gives CDR1 SGHRS, CDR2 YFSETQ. The V end lost 4 bases, the J end lost 4 bases, and 14 bases lay between the germline ends. The CDR3 length is 14 residues. The CDR3: CASSEAGGPYGYTF. DNA for the CDR3: TGCGCCAGCAGCGAGGCAGGCGGGCCCTATGGCTACACCTTC.

This clone has only a few counts. This rearrangement joins TRBV29-1 to TRBJ2-7; D is unclear. The CDR3 is 12 residues long. Trimming took 7 bases from V and 0 from J, leaving 10 bases between them. The germline V gene encodes CDR1 SQVTM and CDR2 ANQGSEA. CDR3 in amino acids: CSAGEISYEQYF. CDR3 nucleotide sequence: TGCAGCGCGGGTGAAATCTCCTACGAGCAGTACTTC.

This rearrangement joins TRBV13 to TRBJ1-4; D gene uncertain. CDR3 length: 15 residues. Germline CDR1 PRHDT, CDR2 FYEKMQ (reference sequence). The germline V and J ends were trimmed by 2 bases and 4 bases, with 11 bases remaining between them. CDR3 DNA sequence: TGTGCCAGCAGCTTACGATTCCCTGTTAATGAAAAACTGTTTTTT. Translating gives CASSLRFPVNEKLFF.